These T cell receptor beta chains were read from a single sample in a study of cytomegalovirus exposure and HLA in healthy donors. Data came from immunoSEQ multiplex PCR; TCRdb stores just in-frame clones and leaves some out. The profile covers 150,000 or so clones, with 80% to 90% appearing a single time and approximately 5% taken by the ten largest. The sequenced sample consisted of PBMCs. Receptors were obtained from a woman between 18 and 30 years old in good health and CMV-seropositive. The CDR3 runs from the conserved cysteine through the conserved F or W. D genes are given only for firm matches. Some rows mark clone size as missing; the rest say once, few, many or name a class of expanded clone.

D	V	size	J	DNA	CDR3
TRBD1	TRBV7-9	-	TRBJ2-2	TGTGCCAGCAGCCGGGACAGGGAGAAAACCGGGGAGCTGTTTTTT	CASSRDREKTGELFF
-	TRBV2	-	TRBJ2-1	TGTGCCAGCAGTGGAGACTCTTACAATGAGCAGTTCTTC	CASSGDSYNEQFF
TRBD2	TRBV9	-	TRBJ2-3	TGTGCCAGCAGCGGGTTCGGGGGGGGCACAGATACGCAGTATTTT	CASSGFGGGTDTQYF
-	TRBV9	-	TRBJ1-1	TGTGCCAGCAGCGTAGACCGCGGGACTGAAGCTTTCTTT	CASSVDRGTEAFF
TRBD1	TRBV6-6	-	TRBJ2-7	TGTGCCAGCGGCGGACAGGGGGTCGAGCAGTACTTC	CASGGQGVEQYF
-	TRBV28	-	TRBJ1-4	TGTGCCAGCAGCAATGGGGGGGTAAGGGAAAAACTGTTTTTT	CASSNGGVREKLFF
-	TRBV18	-	TRBJ2-3	TGTGCCAGCTCACCACCGGCAGGGATAGATACGCAGTATTTT	CASSPPAGIDTQYF
-	TRBV9	-	TRBJ2-3	TGTGCCAGCAGCGTACAGGGCCCCACAGATACGCAGTATTTT	CASSVQGPTDTQYF
TRBD1	TRBV5-1	few	TRBJ2-7	TGCGCCAGCAGCTTCCGAGACAGGGGCTACGAGCAGTACTTC	CASSFRDRGYEQYF
-	TRBV7-2	-	TRBJ2-2	TGTGCCAGCAGCTTAGCGTTTCGGGGTAACACCGGGGAGCTGTTTTTT	CASSLAFRGNTGELFF
TRBD1	TRBV9	few	TRBJ1-4	TGTGCCAGCAGCGTATCCGGGACAGGGTACGAAAAACTGTTTTTT	CASSVSGTGYEKLFF
TRBD2	TRBV27	-	TRBJ2-1	TGTGCCAGCAGTTTATGGAGCGGGGGGGCTGATGAGCAGTTCTTC	CASSLWSGGADEQFF
-	TRBV5-5	-	TRBJ1-2	TGTGCCAGCAGCGCCGGGATTAACTATGGCTACACCTTC	CASSAGINYGYTF
TRBD1	TRBV19	-	TRBJ2-5	TGTGCCAGTAGTGGAACTCCGGGACAGGGGGGAGAGACCCAGTACTTC	CASSGTPGQGGETQYF
-	TRBV25-1	-	TRBJ2-7	TGTGCCAGCAGTGAGGGGGCAGGGAAATACGAGCAGTACTTC	CASSEGAGKYEQYF
-	TRBV19	-	TRBJ1-1	TGTGCCAGTGGCAACACTGAAGCTTTCTTT	CASGNTEAFF
-	TRBV5-1	once	TRBJ2-3	TGCGCCAGCAGCTTGGAGACATCTATAGATACGCAGTATTTT	CASSLETSIDTQYF
TRBD1	TRBV27	-	TRBJ2-5	TGTGCCAGCAGTTCGACAGGGGGAGAGACCCAGTACTTC	CASSSTGGETQYF
TRBD1	TRBV27	once	TRBJ2-7	TGTGCCAGCAGTACCGGGACAGGGGAGGCCTACGAGCAGTACTTC	CASSTGTGEAYEQYF
-	TRBV30	-	TRBJ2-5	TGTGCCTGGAGTGCAGGGGGGGAGACCCAGTACTTC	CAWSAGGETQYF
TRBD1	TRBV7-9	once	TRBJ2-2	TGTGCCAGCAGCTTGGGGCGGACAGGCACCGGGGAGCTGTTTTTT	CASSLGRTGTGELFF
-	TRBV29-1	-	TRBJ2-4	TGCAGCGTTGAATCTACCACGTTAAACATTCAGTACTTC	CSVESTTLNIQYF
-	TRBV7-9	few	TRBJ1-1	TGTGCCAGCAGCTACAGGGCGAACACTGAAGCTTTCTTT	CASSYRANTEAFF
-	TRBV7-2	-	TRBJ2-1	TGTGCCAGCGGGCTAGCCCCCCCCTACAATGAGCAGTTCTTC	CASGLAPPYNEQFF
TRBD1	TRBV7-9	-	TRBJ1-3	TGTGCCAGCAGCTTAGCCCGGACAGGACGCATTTCTGGAAACACCATATATTTT	CASSLARTGRISGNTIYF
-	TRBV27	-	TRBJ2-7	TGTGCCAGCAGGCGGGGTAACTCCTACGAGCAGTACTTC	CASRRGNSYEQYF
TRBD1	TRBV7-2	few	TRBJ1-3	TGTGCCAGCAGCTTAGCGCTACAGGGGGCTGGAGGAAACACCATATATTTT	CASSLALQGAGGNTIYF
TRBD2	TRBV7-3	-	TRBJ2-1	TGTGCCAGCAGCGCCCCTAGCGGGGGGTTGAAAGATGAGCAGTTCTTC	CASSAPSGGLKDEQFF
TRBD2	TRBV5-1	few	TRBJ2-1	TGCGCCAGCAGCTTGGGGCTAGCGGGGGGCAGCTACAATGAGCAGTTCTTC	CASSLGLAGGSYNEQFF
-	TRBV13	few	TRBJ2-5	TGTGCCACCCTAGGGGCCCAAGAGACCCAGTACTTC	CATLGAQETQYF
TRBD2	TRBV29-1	-	TRBJ2-1	TGCAGCCCCGCCAGGGTGGCTAGCGGGGGGGCCCTCTTCTACAATGAGCAGTTCTTC	CSPARVASGGALFYNEQFF
-	TRBV27	-	TRBJ1-4	TGTGCCAGCAGTTTCCGAGAAAATGAAAAACTGTTTTTT	CASSFRENEKLFF
-	TRBV2	-	TRBJ2-7	TGTGCCAGTGGTCGCAAGAGGGATTCCTACGAGCAGTACTTC	CASGRKRDSYEQYF
-	TRBV19	few	TRBJ2-5	TGTGCCAGCGAAGTGGGGCAGACCCAGTACTTC	CASEVGQTQYF
TRBD2	TRBV7-2	-	TRBJ2-5	TGTGCCAGCAGCTTAAGCCCTAGCGGGGTGTACCAAGAGACCCAGTACTTC	CASSLSPSGVYQETQYF
-	TRBV5-1	-	TRBJ1-3	TGCGCCAGCAGCCCCAGTATCTCTGGAAACACCATATATTTT	CASSPSISGNTIYF
-	TRBV6-1	-	TRBJ1-5	TGTGCCAGCAGTGAGCCCGGACAGTATAGCAATCAGCCCCAGCATTTT	CASSEPGQYSNQPQHF
-	TRBV4-3	-	TRBJ1-4	TGCGCCAGCAGCCGGTCCAAGACCGGAGATCATGAAAAACTGTTTTTT	CASSRSKTGDHEKLFF
-	TRBV7-9	-	TRBJ2-2	TGTGCCAGCCCGATATCGGTGCCTCTGAACACCGGGGAGCTGTTTTTT	CASPISVPLNTGELFF
-	TRBV29-1	-	TRBJ1-1	TGCAGCGTCCGGAGGGTGTCAAACACTGAAGCTTTCTTT	CSVRRVSNTEAFF
TRBD1	TRBV9	-	TRBJ2-5	TGTGCCAGCAGGGCGACAGGGGAAGAGACCCAGTACTTC	CASRATGEETQYF
TRBD2	TRBV6-5	-	TRBJ2-2	TGTGCCAGCAGTTTAGGGCTAGCGGGGGTCACCGGGGAGCTGTTTTTT	CASSLGLAGVTGELFF
-	TRBV6-5	-	TRBJ1-4	TGTGCCAGCAGGGGGCCTACGGCTAATGAAAAACTGTTTTTT	CASRGPTANEKLFF
-	TRBV7-6	-	TRBJ2-5	TGTGCCAGCAGCCGAATATTGGGAGGCGGCGAGACCCAGTACTTC	CASSRILGGGETQYF
TRBD1	TRBV27	once	TRBJ1-1	TGTGCCAGCAGTTCCAGGGGGCTCGGGAACACTGAAGCTTTCTTT	CASSSRGLGNTEAFF
-	TRBV14	-	TRBJ1-1	TGTGCCAGCAGCCAAGAGTTAGGGAGGCCTGAAGCTTTCTTT	CASSQELGRPEAFF
-	TRBV4-2	few	TRBJ1-5	TGTGCCAGCAGCCAAGATAGGGAAATGGGGGGTCAGCCCCAGCATTTT	CASSQDREMGGQPQHF
TRBD1	TRBV7-2	-	TRBJ2-3	TGTACAACCTCAAAAGGGTGGGGACAGGGGGCAGATACGCAGTATTTT	CTTSKGWGQGADTQYF
TRBD2	TRBV11-3	-	TRBJ2-5	TGTGCCAGCAGCCAAGCGGGGGGGCGGGCGGAGACCCAGTACTTC	CASSQAGGRAETQYF
-	TRBV5-1	-	TRBJ1-5	TGCGCCAGCAGCTTGGACCCCTATAGCAATCAGCCCCAGCATTTT	CASSLDPYSNQPQHF
TRBD1	TRBV19	-	TRBJ2-7	TGTGCCAGTAGTCTCGGACAGGGTAGTCTCTACGAGCAGTACTTC	CASSLGQGSLYEQYF
TRBD1	TRBV4-3	-	TRBJ1-1	TGCGCCAGCAGCCTTACAGGGGCCACTGAAGCTTTCTTT	CASSLTGATEAFF
-	TRBV6-1	-	TRBJ1-2	TGTGCCAGCTCCGGGCGGGGCTATGGCTACACCTTC	CASSGRGYGYTF
-	TRBV19	-	TRBJ1-4	TGTGCCAGTAAACGCCAGGGATCGGCTAATGAAAAACTGTTTTTT	CASKRQGSANEKLFF
-	TRBV29-1	-	TRBJ2-7	TGCAGCGTCACTCGTGGGCCGTCCTACGAGCAGTACTTC	CSVTRGPSYEQYF
TRBD1	TRBV5-1	-	TRBJ2-6	TGCGCCAGCAATCGGGACAGCTCTGGGGCCAACGTCCTGACTTTC	CASNRDSSGANVLTF
TRBD1	TRBV19	-	TRBJ2-2	TGTGCCAGTAGTATCCGGACAGGGGTCACCGGGGAGCTGTTTTTT	CASSIRTGVTGELFF
TRBD2	TRBV5-6	few	TRBJ2-1	TGTGCCAGCAGCCGGATAAATGGACTAGCGGGCAATGAGCAGTTCTTC	CASSRINGLAGNEQFF
TRBD2	TRBV9	-	TRBJ2-3	TGTGCCAGCTCACCGGGGGGGGTAGCGGGAGATACGCAGTATTTT	CASSPGGVAGDTQYF